One and the same sample provided the 14 T cell receptor beta chains below, sequenced in a study of blood T cells in healthy people across ages. A second PCR, run for roughly 7 to 11 cycles, used a sample-barcoded 5' primer plus a J-beta primer mix. One entry per CDR3 protein, called by TCRdb with MiXCR from the 5' RACE reads. This table holds approximately 1.5 million distinct CDR3 sequences, roughly 32% found once. Specimen: blood. The receptors here all came from a woman younger than 45 in good health.

In its sample, this clonotype was seen a few times. The V call is TRBV10-3, the J call TRBJ2-5; TRBD1 agrees at 8 bases. J lost 5 bases, V lost 3 bases, and 8 bases had no gene match. The CDR3 totals 15 residues. Germline V gene lookup returns CDR1 ENHRY and CDR2 SYGVKD. This chain's CDR3 is CAISDNGQGRETQYF. The CDR3 DNA is TGTGCCATCAGTGACAACGGACAGGGACGGGAGACCCAGTACTTC.

The chain combines TRBV20-1 with TRBJ2-2; TRBD2 matches at 9 bases. Trimming at V came to 3 bases and at J to 1 base, leaving 9 bases not matched to a gene. The CDR3 loop spans 17 amino acids. Germline CDR1 DFQATT, CDR2 SNEGSKA (reference sequence). The CDR3: CSARLAGETVNTGELFF. CDR3 nucleotide sequence: TGCAGTGCTAGGTTAGCGGGGGAAACCGTGAACACCGGGGAGCTGTTTTTT.

J is TRBJ1-5 and V is TRBV10-3, with D unresolved. This CDR3 contains 13 residues. Trimming took off 7 bases at V and 3 bases at J, with 10 bases between the two ends. Looked up from germline, CDR1 is ENHRY and CDR2 is SYGVKD. The CDR3 region has the DNA TGTGCCATCAATCCGGCGATCAATCAGCCCCAGCATTTT. Translation: CAINPAINQPQHF.

This chain connects TRBV10-2 to TRBJ2-6, with 10 bases lining up with TRBD1. This CDR3 region has 16 residues. Germline lookup yields CDR1 WSHSY and CDR2 SAAADI. V shed 7 bases, J shed 2 bases, and the junction held 5 bases outside the gene matches. CDR3 region: CASNIGQGAGANVLTF. The CDR3 DNA sequence: TGCGCCAGCAATATAGGACAGGGGGCTGGGGCCAACGTCCTGACTTTC.

On this clonotype: Given a much more abundant clone one base away, this may be a read error. V and J are TRBV20-1 and TRBJ2-1, with D possibly matching TRBD2 (7 bases). V was clipped by 0 bases and J by 5 bases, with 14 bases between them. Per germline, CDR1 DFQATT and CDR2 SNEGSKA (reference sequence). The CDR3 spans 15 residues. CDR3 sequence reads: CSAREAGQTHNEQFF. The CDR3 DNA reads as TGCAGTGCTAGAGAAGCGGGACAAACCCACAATGAGCAGTTCTTC.

The rearrangement joins TRBV6-5 to TRBJ2-3, with D perhaps being TRBD1 or TRBD2 (5 bases each). Deletions cut 7 bases from V and 2 bases from J, with 13 bases between. The CDR3 runs to 14 residues. CDR1 is MNHEY, CDR2 SVGAGI, per germline. As DNA, the CDR3 is TGTGCCAGCAATTGGGGACGGAACACAGATACGCAGTATTTT. This codes for CASNWGRNTDTQYF.

The chain recombines TRBV9 with TRBJ1-5; TRBD1 matches at 7 bases. Trimming took 5 bases from V and 5 from J; bases not matched to a gene: 7. Per the germline V gene, CDR1 is SGDLS and CDR2 is YYNGEE. This CDR3 has 14 amino acids. CDR3 nucleotides: TGTGCCAGCAGTTCTGGGACAGACTATCAGCCCCAGCATTTT. This translates into CASSSGTDYQPQHF.

The chain joins TRBV5-1 to TRBJ2-5, with D perhaps TRBD2 (6 bases). Matching the DNA end better, TRBJ2-7 makes the J call doubtful. The CDR3 totals 14 residues. Germline V lookup: CDR1 SGHRS, CDR2 YFSETQ. CDR3 bases: TGCGCCAGCAGCTTGCGGCGGACTAACGACGAGCAGTACTTC. This encodes CASSLRRTNDEQYF.

In this sample, this clonotype turned up a few times. This rearrangement joins TRBV7-9 to TRBJ2-2, with 7 bases lining up with TRBD1. Germline V gives CDR1 SEHNR, CDR2 FQNEAQ (reference sequence). This CDR3 region has 15 residues. With V trimmed by 5 bases and J by 3 bases, 6 bases remained unmatched. Here the CDR3 reads CASSLGQAYTGELFF. In DNA, the CDR3 is TGTGCCAGCAGCCTCGGACAGGCCTACACCGGGGAGCTGTTTTTT.

The V and J genes are TRBV5-1 and TRBJ2-7, with 11 bases identical to TRBD1. V shed 4 bases and J 2 bases; nucleotides not matched to a gene: 8. The CDR3 covers 16 residues. Looked up from germline, CDR1 is SGHRS and CDR2 is YFSETQ. The CDR3 reads CASSQGTGGSTYEQYF. CDR3 in DNA: TGCGCCAGCAGCCAGGGGACAGGGGGATCTACCTACGAGCAGTACTTC.

V is TRBV28 and J is TRBJ1-1; 7 nucleotides line up with TRBD1. The germline CDR1 and CDR2 sequences are MDHEN and SYDVKM. J lost 6 bases, V lost 5 bases, and 6 bases had no gene match. The CDR3 spans 13 residues. CDR3 bases: TGTGCCAGCAGTGCGGGGACAGTCTCTGAAGCTTTCTTT. It specifies CASSAGTVSEAFF.

The chain links TRBV28 to TRBJ2-3; maybe TRBD2 (6 bases). V lost 5 bases and J 0 bases, leaving 18 bases between the germline ends. Germline V CDR1 and CDR2: MDHEN, SYDVKM. The CDR3 loop spans 17 amino acids. Here the CDR3 reads CASSPFLSSASTDTQYF. As DNA, the CDR3 is TGTGCCAGCAGTCCCTTTCTCTCTAGCGCAAGCACAGATACGCAGTATTTT.

Note on this clonotype: One end of the junction does not line up with germline, which may come from a read error. The CDR3 loop reads CASSSSGSSFNEQFF. The DNA of the CDR3 is TGTGCCAGCAGCAGTAGCGGGAGCTCCTTCAATGAGCAGTTCTTC. V gene TRBV11-2 combines with J gene TRBJ2-1; 9 nucleotides match TRBD2. Germline V gene sequence: CDR1 SGHAT, CDR2 FQNNGV. The CDR3 contains 15 residues.

This clonotype turned up a few times. V is TRBV25-1 and J is TRBJ1-1; D is perhaps TRBD1 (5 bases). Germline loops: CDR1 MGHDK, CDR2 SYGVNS. The CDR3 consists of 16 residues. Trimming shortened V by 4 bases and J by 3 bases, and 18 bases separated the two germline ends. The CDR3 DNA reads as TGTGCCAGCAGTGCCTCGGGTGGGACGGTGTACACTGAAGCTTTCTTT. Amino acids: CASSASGGTVYTEAFF. Drawing the rest from reference TRBV25-1 and TRBJ1-1, the complete variable domain is EADIYQTPRYLVIGTGKKITLECSQTMGHDKMYWYQQDPGMELHLIHYSYGVNSTEKGDLSSESTVSRIRTEHFPLTLESARPSHTSQYLCASSASGGTVYTEAFFGQGTRLTVV.